This T cell receptor beta chain was identified in a study of blood T cell repertoires in COVID-19. Turning to the study itself: PBMCs, B-cell-depleted T cells, or T cells were the source of the cDNA or gDNA that made up the material.

Per the study methods: The assay estimated nucleated cells by amplifying reference gene primers. The method was immunoSEQ multiplex PCR; TCRdb's version includes in-frame clones alone and lacks a portion of them. That table gives V, J and clone size, and the DNA gave D and trimming. The sample records tens of thousands of clones, about 75% being singletons. The sample comprised peripheral blood. The receptor's source is a man aged 50-60 years with active or convalescent COVID-19.

The CDR3 bases are TGTGCCAGCAGCCTCGGGGGAGGCAATCAGCCCCAGCATTTT. Protein product: CASSLGGGNQPQHF. The chain combines TRBV7-3 with TRBJ1-5; a weak D match, TRBD1 (5 bases). Looked up from germline, CDR1 is SGHTA and CDR2 is FQGTGA. The CDR3 has 14 residues. The V end was cut by 5 bases, the J end by 2 bases, with 10 bases between.